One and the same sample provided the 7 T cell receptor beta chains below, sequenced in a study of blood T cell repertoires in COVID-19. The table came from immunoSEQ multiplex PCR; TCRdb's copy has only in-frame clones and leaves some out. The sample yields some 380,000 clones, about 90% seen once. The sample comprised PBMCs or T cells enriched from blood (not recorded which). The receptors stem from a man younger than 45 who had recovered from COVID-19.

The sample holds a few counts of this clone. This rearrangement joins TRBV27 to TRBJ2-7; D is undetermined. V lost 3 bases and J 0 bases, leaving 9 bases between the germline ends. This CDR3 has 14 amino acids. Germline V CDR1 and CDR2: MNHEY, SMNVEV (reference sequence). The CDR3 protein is CASSLGAGSYEQYF. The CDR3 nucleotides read TGTGCCAGCAGTTTGGGCGCCGGCTCCTACGAGCAGTACTTC.

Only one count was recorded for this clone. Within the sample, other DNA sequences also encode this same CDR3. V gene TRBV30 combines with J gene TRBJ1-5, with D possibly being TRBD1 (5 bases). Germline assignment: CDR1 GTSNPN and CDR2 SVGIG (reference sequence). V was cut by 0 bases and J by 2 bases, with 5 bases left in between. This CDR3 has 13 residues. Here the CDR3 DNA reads TGTGCCTGGAGTGTCAGGGGCAATCAGCCCCAGCATTTT. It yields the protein CAWSVRGNQPQHF.

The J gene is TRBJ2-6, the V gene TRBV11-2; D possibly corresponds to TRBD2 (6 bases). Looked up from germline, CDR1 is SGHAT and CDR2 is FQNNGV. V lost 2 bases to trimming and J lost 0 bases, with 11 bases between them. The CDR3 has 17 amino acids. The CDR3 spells CASSLRTIFSGANVLTF. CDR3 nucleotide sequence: TGTGCCAGCAGCTTACGGACTATCTTCTCTGGGGCCAACGTCCTGACTTTC.

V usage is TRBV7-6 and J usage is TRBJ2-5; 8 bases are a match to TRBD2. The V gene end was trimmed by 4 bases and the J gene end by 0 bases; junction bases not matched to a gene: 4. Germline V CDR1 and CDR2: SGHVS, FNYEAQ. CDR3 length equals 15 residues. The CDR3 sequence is CASSSAGGYQETQYF. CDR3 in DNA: TGTGCCAGCAGCTCTGCGGGGGGCTACCAAGAGACCCAGTACTTC.

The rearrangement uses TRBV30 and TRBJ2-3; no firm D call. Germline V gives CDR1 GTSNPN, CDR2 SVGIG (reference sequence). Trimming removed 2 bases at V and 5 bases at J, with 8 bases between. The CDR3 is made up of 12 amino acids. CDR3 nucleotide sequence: TGTGCCTGGAGTTGGCTTGGAGATACGCAGTATTTT. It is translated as CAWSWLGDTQYF.

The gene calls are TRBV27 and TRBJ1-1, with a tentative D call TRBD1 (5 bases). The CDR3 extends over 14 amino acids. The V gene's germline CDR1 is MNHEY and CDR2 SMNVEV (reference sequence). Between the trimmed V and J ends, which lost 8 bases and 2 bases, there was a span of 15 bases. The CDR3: CASVPGGVNTEAFF. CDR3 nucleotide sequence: TGTGCCAGCGTCCCCGGGGGGGTCAACACTGAAGCTTTCTTT.

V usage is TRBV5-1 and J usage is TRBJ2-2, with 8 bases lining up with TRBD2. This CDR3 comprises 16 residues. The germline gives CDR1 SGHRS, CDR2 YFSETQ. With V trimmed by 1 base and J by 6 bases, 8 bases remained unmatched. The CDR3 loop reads CASSLLAGGRSGELFF. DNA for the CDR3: TGCGCCAGCAGCTTGCTTGCGGGGGGAAGATCCGGGGAGCTGTTTTTT.